This T cell receptor (beta chain) was obtained from a study of blood T cell repertoires in COVID-19. Background on the study: Samples representing acute and convalescent COVID-19 were sourced from the United States, Italy and Spain. Sample material is recorded as cDNA or gDNA derived from T cells, B-cell-depleted T cells, or PBMCs.

Per the original methods: Reference gene primers were amplified, and this amplification served to estimate nucleated cell counts. The data were produced by immunoSEQ multiplex PCR, yet TCRdb's version contains in-frame clones alone and is incomplete. The D gene and trimming were derived from the DNA, and the V and J assignments and clone size from that table. The table records 300,000 to 400,000 clones, around 87% of them present only once. The length of the CDR3 is 15 residues. Germline CDR1 reads SQVTM; CDR2 reads ANQGSEA. Losses at the gene ends were 6 bases for V and 1 base for J; bases not matched to a gene: 11.

The material sequenced was peripheral blood. This chain joins TRBV29-1 and TRBJ1-1; TRBD1 aligns across 7 bases. This TCR came from a man in his forties or fifties with active or convalescent COVID-19. Written as DNA, the CDR3 is TGCAGCGTGACGGACAGGAGACAATCGAACACTGAAGCTTTCTTT. Protein: CSVTDRRQSNTEAFF.